Shown below are 14 T cell receptor beta chains from a single sample sequenced in a study of T cells after yellow fever vaccination. MiXCR, applied by TCRdb to the 5' RACE reads, yields one record per CDR3 protein. The sample records about 580,000 distinct CDR3 sequences, about a sixth being singletons. This specimen was PBMCs, taken 4 to 5 days after the first yellow fever vaccination. All receptors derive from a man younger than 35 who received the YFV17D yellow fever vaccine.

The rearrangement uses TRBV13 and TRBJ2-2; no clear D gene. This CDR3 spans 13 amino acids. V was clipped by 8 bases and J by 5 bases, with 12 bases between them. Germline CDR1 PRHDT, CDR2 FYEKMQ (reference sequence). CDR3 region: CASEWRQTGELFF. The CDR3 DNA reads as TGTGCCAGCGAATGGCGGCAGACCGGGGAGCTGTTTTTT.

This clonotype was picked up a small number of times. The V call is TRBV10-3, the J call TRBJ2-5, with D possibly TRBD1 on 6 matching bases. Germline V gene data show CDR1 as ENHRY and CDR2 as SYGVKD. The CDR3 spans 13 residues. The V end lost 2 bases, the J end lost 5 bases, and 9 bases lay between the germline ends. CDR3 DNA sequence: TGTGCCATCAGTGAGGGACAGCGGGAGACCCAGTACTTC. It is translated as CAISEGQRETQYF.

This rearrangement joins TRBV20-1 to TRBJ2-7; D is undetermined. The CDR3 spans 14 residues. In germline, CDR1 is DFQATT, CDR2 SNEGSKA (reference sequence). Trimming stripped 0 bases from V and 0 bases from J, with 9 bases between. The DNA for the CDR3 is TGCAGTGCTAGAGATTCCGCAGGCTCCTACGAGCAGTACTTC. It specifies CSARDSAGSYEQYF.

The sample holds many counts of this clonotype. This sequence joins TRBV28 and TRBJ2-5; 7 bases map to TRBD1. The CDR3 loop spans 16 amino acids. From germline, CDR1 is MDHEN and CDR2 SYDVKM. V lost 5 bases, J lost 2 bases, and 11 bases stayed unmatched. CDR3 bases: TGTGCCAGCAGTCACCGACAGGGTCGGGGACAAGAGACCCAGTACTTC. It specifies CASSHRQGRGQETQYF.

A few counts support this clonotype. The rearrangement joins TRBV4-1 to TRBJ1-2; 7 nucleotides match TRBD1. The J segment lost 9 bases and the V segment lost 2 bases, leaving 6 bases of the junction unmatched. Germline CDR1 is MGHRA and CDR2 is YSYEKL. The CDR3 runs 13 residues. The CDR3 DNA is TGCGCCAGCAGCCAATCCGGGACAGCTCGCTACACCTTC. Translating it yields CASSQSGTARYTF.

The chain couples TRBV4-2 to TRBJ2-2; either TRBD1 or TRBD2 may supply D (5 bases each). Trimming took off 0 bases at V and 8 bases at J, with 13 bases between the two ends. Germline CDR1 LGHNA, CDR2 YNFKEQ. CDR3 size: 15 residues. The CDR3 sequence is CASSQDPGATGELFF. The DNA of the CDR3 is TGTGCCAGCAGCCAAGATCCCGGGGCCACAGGGGAGCTGTTTTTT.

This clonotype showed up just a few times. The chain carries TRBV19 and TRBJ2-5; 9 bases line up with TRBD2. CDR3 length: 14 residues. With V trimmed by 3 bases and J by 2 bases, 1 base remained unmatched. CDR1 and CDR2 from the germline V gene are LNHDA and SQIVND (reference sequence). The CDR3 region is CASSIGLAQETQYF. CDR3 DNA: TGTGCCAGTAGTATCGGACTAGCGCAAGAGACCCAGTACTTC.

V usage is TRBV19 and J usage is TRBJ1-5; a possible D gene is TRBD1 (5 bases). CDR1 is LNHDA and CDR2 is SQIVND in the germline V gene (reference sequence). V lost 0 bases and J lost 5, with 11 bases in between. This CDR3 spans 15 amino acids. CDR3 sequence: CASSIEAGYDQPQHF. CDR3 nucleotides: TGTGCCAGTAGTATAGAGGCAGGGTATGATCAGCCCCAGCATTTT.

Here the CDR3 DNA reads TGTGCCAGCAGTCCGTACCGGAATAGCAATCAGCCCCAGCATTTT. Protein: CASSPYRNSNQPQHF. The chain employs TRBV27 and TRBJ1-5; D unresolved. Per germline, CDR1 MNHEY and CDR2 SMNVEV (reference sequence). There are 15 residues in the CDR3. Trimming took 5 bases from V and 0 from J, leaving 11 bases between them.

The chain has TRBV10-3 and TRBJ1-2; D not resolved. The CDR3 is made up of 13 amino acids. The germline V gene has CDR1 ENHRY and CDR2 SYGVKD. V lost 2 bases to trimming and J lost 4 bases, with 8 bases between them. The DNA for the CDR3 is TGTGCCATCAGTGAGGACGGATTCTATGGCTACACCTTC. It yields the protein CAISEDGFYGYTF.

CDR3 sequence (DNA): TGCGCCAGCAGCTTGGAGGGCGGAAACTCTAACTATGGCTACACCTTC. Translation gives CASSLEGGNSNYGYTF. This chain uses TRBV5-1 with TRBJ1-2; D unresolved. V was pared by 0 bases and J by 0 bases, with 12 bases between. Germline values: CDR1 SGHRS, CDR2 YFSETQ. The CDR3 has 16 amino acids.

This clonotype was detected only a few times. The chain carries TRBV7-2 and TRBJ1-1, with TRBD1 matching 7 bases. The length of the CDR3 is 14 residues. With V trimmed by 5 bases and J by 3 bases, 6 bases remained unmatched. Germline V gene lookup returns CDR1 SGHTA and CDR2 FQGNSA. The CDR3, as DNA: TGTGCCAGCAGCGTACCGGGACAGTACACTGAAGCTTTCTTT. This translates into CASSVPGQYTEAFF.

The gene calls are TRBV10-3 and TRBJ2-4; D may match TRBD1 or TRBD2 (7 bases each). Germline V CDR1 and CDR2: ENHRY, SYGVKD. Trimming shortened V by 0 bases and J by 8 bases, and 17 bases separated the two germline ends. The CDR3 length is 16 residues. In DNA form, the CDR3 reads TGTGCCATCAGTGAGTCATTAGTGACAGGGAGGGACATTCAGTACTTC. It specifies CAISESLVTGRDIQYF.

The V call is TRBV12-3 or TRBV12-4, the J call TRBJ2-7; the D gene is possibly TRBD2 (6 bases). This CDR3 has 13 residues. The V end was cut by 3 bases, the J end by 3 bases, with 9 bases between. CDR3 nucleotides: TGTGCCAGCAGTTTTGGGGGGTACTACGAGCAGTACGTC. Protein product: CASSFGGYYEQYV.